This T cell receptor (beta chain) was sequenced for a study of blood T cell repertoires in COVID-19. Whole-study context: The origin of the acute and convalescent COVID-19 samples was the United States, Italy and Spain.

V gave up 2 bases and J gave up 4 bases; unmatched junction bases: 4. Germline values: CDR1 ENHRY, CDR2 SYGVKD. The CDR3 consists of 14 residues. Those who participated ranged in age from roughly 18 to 89 years and resided in about two dozen US areas. Data came from immunoSEQ multiplex PCR; TCRdb stores just in-frame clones and leaves some out. The repertoire holds about 350,000 clones, about 88% seen once, with approximately 1% in the top ten. The source material was PBMCs or T cells enriched from blood (not recorded which). The V gene is TRBV10-3, the J gene TRBJ1-2, with 7 bases identical to TRBD1. The receptor comes from a woman under 40 who had recovered from COVID-19. The CDR3 is CAISEAGGIYGYTF. The CDR3 bases are TGTGCCATCAGTGAGGCAGGGGGTATCTATGGCTACACCTTC.